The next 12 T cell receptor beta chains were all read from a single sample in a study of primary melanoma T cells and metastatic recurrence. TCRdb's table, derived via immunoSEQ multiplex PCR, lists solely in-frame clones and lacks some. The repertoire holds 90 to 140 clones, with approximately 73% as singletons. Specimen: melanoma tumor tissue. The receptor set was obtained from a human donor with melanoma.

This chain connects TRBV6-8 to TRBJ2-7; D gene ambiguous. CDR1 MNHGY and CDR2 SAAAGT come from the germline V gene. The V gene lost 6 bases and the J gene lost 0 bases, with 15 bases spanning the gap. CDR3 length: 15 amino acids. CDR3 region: CASRPIHLGSYEQYF. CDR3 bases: TGTGCCAGCAGACCAATCCACCTGGGCTCCTACGAGCAGTACTTC.

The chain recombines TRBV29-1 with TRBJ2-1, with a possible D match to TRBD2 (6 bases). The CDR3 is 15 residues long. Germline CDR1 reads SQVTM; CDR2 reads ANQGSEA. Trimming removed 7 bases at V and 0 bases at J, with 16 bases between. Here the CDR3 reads CSADKVGGSYNEQFF. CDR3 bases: TGCAGCGCCGATAAAGTCGGGGGCTCCTACAATGAGCAGTTCTTC.

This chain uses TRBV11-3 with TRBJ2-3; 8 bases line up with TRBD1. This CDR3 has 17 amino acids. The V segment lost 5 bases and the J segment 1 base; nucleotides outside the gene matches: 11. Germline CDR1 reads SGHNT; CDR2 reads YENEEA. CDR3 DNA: TGTGCCAGCAGCCCTCCGACTGGACAGGGACGCACAGATACGCAGTATTTT. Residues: CASSPPTGQGRTDTQYF. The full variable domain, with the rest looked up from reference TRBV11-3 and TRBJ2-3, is EAGVVQSPRYKIIEKKQPVAFWCNPISGHNTLYWYLQNLGQGPELLIRYENEEAVDDSQLPKDRFSAERLKGVDSTLKIQPAELGDSAVYLCASSPPTGQGRTDTQYFGPGTRLTVL.

CDR3 sequence: CASSLGVGGDTQYF. The CDR3 DNA sequence: TGTGCCAGCAGCTTAGGGGTCGGGGGAGATACGCAGTATTTT. The chain links TRBV11-3 to TRBJ2-3; weak D call: TRBD2 (6 bases). Germline CDR1 SGHNT, CDR2 YENEEA. The CDR3 sequence is 14 residues long. Trimming removed 1 base at V and 5 bases at J, with 10 bases between.

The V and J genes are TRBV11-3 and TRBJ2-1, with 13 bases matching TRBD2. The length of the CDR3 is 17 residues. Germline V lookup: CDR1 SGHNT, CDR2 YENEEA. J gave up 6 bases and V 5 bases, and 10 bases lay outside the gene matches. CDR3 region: CASSPRSRTSGSNEQFF. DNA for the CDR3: TGTGCCAGCAGCCCCCGTTCCCGGACTAGCGGGAGCAATGAGCAGTTCTTC.

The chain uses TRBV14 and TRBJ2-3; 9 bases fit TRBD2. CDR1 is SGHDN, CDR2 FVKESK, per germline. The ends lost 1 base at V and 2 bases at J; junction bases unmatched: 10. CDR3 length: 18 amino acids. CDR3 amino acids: CASSQGWLSGGYTDTQYF. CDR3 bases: TGTGCCAGCAGCCAAGGTTGGCTTAGCGGGGGATACACAGATACGCAGTATTTT. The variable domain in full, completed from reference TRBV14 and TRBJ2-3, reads EAGVTQFPSHSVIEKGQTVTLRCDPISGHDNLYWYRRVMGKEIKFLLHFVKESKQDESGMPNNRFLAERTGGTYSTLKVQPAELEDSGVYFCASSQGWLSGGYTDTQYFGPGTRLTVL.

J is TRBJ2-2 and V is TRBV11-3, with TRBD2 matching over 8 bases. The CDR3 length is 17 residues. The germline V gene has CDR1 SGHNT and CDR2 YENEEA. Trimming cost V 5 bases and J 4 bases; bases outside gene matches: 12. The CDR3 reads CASSPREGPSVTGELFF. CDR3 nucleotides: TGTGCCAGCAGCCCCCGGGAGGGGCCAAGTGTCACCGGGGAGCTGTTTTTT.

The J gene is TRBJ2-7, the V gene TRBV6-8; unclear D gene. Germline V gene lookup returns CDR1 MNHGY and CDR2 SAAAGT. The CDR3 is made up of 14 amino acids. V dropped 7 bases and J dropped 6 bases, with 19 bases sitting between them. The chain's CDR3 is CASTIGPLSREQYF. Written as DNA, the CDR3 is TGTGCCAGCACCATAGGGCCTCTGTCGCGCGAGCAGTACTTC.

The DNA of the CDR3 is TGTGCCAGCAGCCAAGGAAGGCTACAGGAGACCCAGTACTTC. Translation gives CASSQGRLQETQYF. The chain joins TRBV11-3 to TRBJ2-5; the D is unclear. The germline V gene encodes CDR1 SGHNT and CDR2 YENEEA. This CDR3 has 14 residues. Trimming shortened V by 5 bases and J by 5 bases, and 15 bases separated the two germline ends.

The chain's CDR3 is CASSPSLARTDTQYF. The CDR3 DNA follows: TGTGCCAGCTCGCCTTCTTTAGCTCGGACAGATACGCAGTATTTT. This chain uses TRBV18 with TRBJ2-3; D unclear. Germline CDR1 reads KGHSH; CDR2 reads LQKENI. The CDR3 runs to 15 residues. The V and J ends lost 6 bases and 3 bases respectively, with 16 bases between them.

The CDR3 sequence: CASKQGQGARGTGELFF. DNA for the CDR3: TGTGCCAGCAAGCAGGGACAGGGGGCGCGCGGCACCGGGGAGCTGTTTTTT. The chain recombines TRBV2 with TRBJ2-2; 12 bases are a match to TRBD1. The CDR3 runs 17 residues. V lost 7 bases to trimming and J lost 4 bases; unmatched junction nucleotides: 10. The germline gives CDR1 SNHLY, CDR2 FYNNEI.

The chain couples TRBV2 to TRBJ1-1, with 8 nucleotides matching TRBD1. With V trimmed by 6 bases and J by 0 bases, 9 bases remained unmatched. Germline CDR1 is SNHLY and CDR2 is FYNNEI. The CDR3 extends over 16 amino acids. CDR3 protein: CASSLHFRGLNTEAFF. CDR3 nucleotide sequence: TGTGCCAGCAGCCTCCACTTCAGGGGGCTGAACACTGAAGCTTTCTTT.